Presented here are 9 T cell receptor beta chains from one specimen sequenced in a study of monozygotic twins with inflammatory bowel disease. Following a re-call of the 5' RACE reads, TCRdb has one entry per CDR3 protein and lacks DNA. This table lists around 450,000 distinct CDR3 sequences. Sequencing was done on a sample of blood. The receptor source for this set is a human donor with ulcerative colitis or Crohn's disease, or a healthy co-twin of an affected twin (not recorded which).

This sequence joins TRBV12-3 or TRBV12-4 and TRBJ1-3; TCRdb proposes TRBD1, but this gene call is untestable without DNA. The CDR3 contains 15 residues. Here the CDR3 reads CASSKTVSSGNTIYF.

The CDR3 loop reads CASSFQRGGRETQYF. The V gene is TRBV5-1, the J gene TRBJ2-5; TCRdb reports TRBD2, a call that lacks DNA to check it against. The CDR3 length is 15 residues. Germline V CDR1 and CDR2: SGHRS, YFSETQ.

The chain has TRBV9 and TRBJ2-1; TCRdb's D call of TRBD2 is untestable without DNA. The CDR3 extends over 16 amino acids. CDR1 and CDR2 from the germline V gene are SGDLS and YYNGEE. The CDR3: CASSVVAGEGYNEQFF. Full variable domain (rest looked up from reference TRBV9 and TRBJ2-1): DSGVTQTPKHLITATGQRVTLRCSPRSGDLSVYWYQQSLDQGLQFLIQYYNGEERAKGNILERFSAQQFPDLHSELNLSSLELGDSALYFCASSVVAGEGYNEQFFGPGTRLTVL.

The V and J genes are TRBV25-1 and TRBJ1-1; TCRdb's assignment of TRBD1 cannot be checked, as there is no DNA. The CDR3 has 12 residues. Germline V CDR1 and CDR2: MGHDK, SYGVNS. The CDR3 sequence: CASSEGTGRTFF.

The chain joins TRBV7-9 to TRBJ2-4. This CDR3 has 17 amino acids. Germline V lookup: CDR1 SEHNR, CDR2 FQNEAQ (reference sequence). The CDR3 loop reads CASSSSGSQLAKNIQYF. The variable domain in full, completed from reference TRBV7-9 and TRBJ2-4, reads DTGVSQNPRHKITKRGQNVTFRCDPISEHNRLYWYRQTLGQGPEFLTYFQNEAQLEKSRLLSDRFSAERPKGSFSTLEIQRTEQGDSAMYLCASSSSGSQLAKNIQYFGAGTRLSVL.

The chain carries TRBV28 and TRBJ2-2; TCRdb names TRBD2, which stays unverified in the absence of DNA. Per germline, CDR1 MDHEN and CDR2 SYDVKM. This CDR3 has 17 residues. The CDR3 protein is CASTLGSGRFNTGELFF.

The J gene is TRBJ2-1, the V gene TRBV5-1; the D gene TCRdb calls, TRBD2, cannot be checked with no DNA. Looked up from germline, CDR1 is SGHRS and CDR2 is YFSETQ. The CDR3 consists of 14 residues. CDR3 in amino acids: CASSPSGAYNEQFF.

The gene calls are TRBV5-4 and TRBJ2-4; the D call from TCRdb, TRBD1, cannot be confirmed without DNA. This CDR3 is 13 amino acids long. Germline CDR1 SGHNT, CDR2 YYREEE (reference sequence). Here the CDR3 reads CASSRDRGDIQYF.

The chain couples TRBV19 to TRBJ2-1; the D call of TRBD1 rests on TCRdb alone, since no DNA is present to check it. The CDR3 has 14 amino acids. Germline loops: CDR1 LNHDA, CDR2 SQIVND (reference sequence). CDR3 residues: CASSMGGRGNEQFF. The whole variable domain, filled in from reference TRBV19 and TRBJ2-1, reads DGGITQSPKYLFRKEGQNVTLSCEQNLNHDAMYWYRQDPGQGLRLIYYSQIVNDFQKGDIAEGYSVSREKKESFPLTVTSAQKNPTAFYLCASSMGGRGNEQFFGPGTRLTVL.